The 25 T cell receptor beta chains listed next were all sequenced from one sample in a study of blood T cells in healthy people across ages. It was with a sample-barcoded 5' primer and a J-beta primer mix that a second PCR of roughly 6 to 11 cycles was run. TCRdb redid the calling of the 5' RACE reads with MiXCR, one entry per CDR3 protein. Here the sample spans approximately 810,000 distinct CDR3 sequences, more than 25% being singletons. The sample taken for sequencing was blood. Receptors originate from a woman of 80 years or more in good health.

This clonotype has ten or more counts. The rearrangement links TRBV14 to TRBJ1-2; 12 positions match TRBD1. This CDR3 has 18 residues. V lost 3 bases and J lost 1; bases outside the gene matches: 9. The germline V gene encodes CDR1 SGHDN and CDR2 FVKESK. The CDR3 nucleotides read TGTGCCAGCAGCCAGTCCCGGGACAGGGGGCTTAGTAACTATGGCTACACCTTC. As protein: CASSQSRDRGLSNYGYTF.

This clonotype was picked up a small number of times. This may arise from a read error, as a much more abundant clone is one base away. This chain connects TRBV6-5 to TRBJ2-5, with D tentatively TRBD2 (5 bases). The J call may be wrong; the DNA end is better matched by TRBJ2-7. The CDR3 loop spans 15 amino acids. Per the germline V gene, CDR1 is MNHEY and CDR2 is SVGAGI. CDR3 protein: CASREGPALGDEQYF. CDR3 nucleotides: TGTGCCAGCCGGGAAGGGCCAGCCCTAGGCGACGAGCAGTACTTC.

In DNA, the CDR3 is TGTGCCACCAGTGATCGCAATCAGCCCCAGCATTTT. Its protein is CATSDRNQPQHF. The chain is built from TRBV24-1 and TRBJ1-5; D ambiguous. This CDR3 is 12 amino acids long. Germline assignment: CDR1 KGHDR and CDR2 SFDVKD. V dropped 3 bases and J dropped 2 bases, with 1 base sitting between them.

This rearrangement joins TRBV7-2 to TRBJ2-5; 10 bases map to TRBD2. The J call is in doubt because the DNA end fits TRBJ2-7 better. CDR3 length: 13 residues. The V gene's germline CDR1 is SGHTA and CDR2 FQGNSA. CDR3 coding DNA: TGTGCCAGCAGCCCAAAGCGGGGGGGCGAGCAGTACTTC. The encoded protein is CASSPKRGGEQYF.

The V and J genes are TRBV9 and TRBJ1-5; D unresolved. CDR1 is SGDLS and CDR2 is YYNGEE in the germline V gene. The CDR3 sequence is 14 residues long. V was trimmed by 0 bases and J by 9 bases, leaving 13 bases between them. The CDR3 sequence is CASSVDGHFWPQHF. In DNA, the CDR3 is TGTGCCAGCAGCGTAGACGGGCATTTTTGGCCCCAGCATTTT.

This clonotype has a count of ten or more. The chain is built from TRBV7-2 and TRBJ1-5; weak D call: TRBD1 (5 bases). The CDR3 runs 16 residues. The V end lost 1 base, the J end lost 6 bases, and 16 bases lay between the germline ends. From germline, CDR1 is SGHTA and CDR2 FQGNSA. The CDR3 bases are TGTGCCAGCAGCTTAGTGGGACCTCTAGGGAGTCAGCCCCAGCATTTT. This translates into CASSLVGPLGSQPQHF. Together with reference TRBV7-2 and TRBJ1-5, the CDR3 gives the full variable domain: GAGVSQSPSNKVTEKGKDVELRCDPISGHTALYWYRQSLGQGLEFLIYFQGNSAPDKSGLPSDRFSAERTGGSVSTLTIQRTQQEDSAVYLCASSLVGPLGSQPQHFGDGTRLSIL.

CDR3 bases: TGCAGTGCTAGAGATTTGGGGGAGAGCAATCAGCCCCAGCATTTT. Translation gives CSARDLGESNQPQHF. This sequence joins TRBV20-1 and TRBJ1-5, with a tentative D call TRBD1 (5 bases). The CDR3 has 15 amino acids. The V and J ends lost 0 bases and 1 base respectively, with 10 bases between them. Germline-derived CDR1 and CDR2 are DFQATT and SNEGSKA (reference sequence).

For the CDR3, the DNA is TGTGCCAGCAGCCAAGACGCTGGACAGGGCATCTGGGAGGACACCGGGGAGCTGTTTTTT. It encodes CASSQDAGQGIWEDTGELFF. The rearrangement joins TRBV14 to TRBJ2-2, with TRBD1 matching over 8 bases. The J segment lost 3 bases and the V segment lost 0 bases, leaving 15 bases of the junction unmatched. This CDR3 contains 20 residues. Germline V CDR1 and CDR2: SGHDN, FVKESK.

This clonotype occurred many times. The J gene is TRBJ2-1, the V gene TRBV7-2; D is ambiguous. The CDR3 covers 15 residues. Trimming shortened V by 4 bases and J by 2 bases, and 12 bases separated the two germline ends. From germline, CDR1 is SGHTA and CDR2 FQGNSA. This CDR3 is CASSSRRITYNEQFF. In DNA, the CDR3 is TGTGCCAGCAGCTCCCGACGGATAACCTACAATGAGCAGTTCTTC.

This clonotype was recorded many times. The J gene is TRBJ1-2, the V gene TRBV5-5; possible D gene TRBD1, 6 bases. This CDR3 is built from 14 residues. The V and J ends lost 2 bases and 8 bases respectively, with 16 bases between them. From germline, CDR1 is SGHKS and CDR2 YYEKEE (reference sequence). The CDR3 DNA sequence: TGTGCCAGCAGCTTTGTAGGGGGTGATTCGGGCTACACCTTC. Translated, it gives CASSFVGGDSGYTF.

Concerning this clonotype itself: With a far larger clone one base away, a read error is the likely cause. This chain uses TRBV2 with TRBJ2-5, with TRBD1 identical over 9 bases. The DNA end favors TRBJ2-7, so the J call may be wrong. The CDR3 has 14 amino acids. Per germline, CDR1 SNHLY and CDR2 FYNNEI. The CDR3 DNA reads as TGTGCCAGCAGTTGGGGACAGGGCCCCTACGAGCAGTACTTC. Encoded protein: CASSWGQGPYEQYF.

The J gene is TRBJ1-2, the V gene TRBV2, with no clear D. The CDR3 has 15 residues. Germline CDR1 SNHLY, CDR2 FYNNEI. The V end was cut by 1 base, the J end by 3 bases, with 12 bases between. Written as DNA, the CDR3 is TGTGCCAGCAGTGAAGGGGCAGGTAACTACTATGGCTACACCTTC. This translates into CASSEGAGNYYGYTF.

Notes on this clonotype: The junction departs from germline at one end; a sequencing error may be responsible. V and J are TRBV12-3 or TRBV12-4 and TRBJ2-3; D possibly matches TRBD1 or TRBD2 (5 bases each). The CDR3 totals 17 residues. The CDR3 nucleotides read TGTGCCAGCAGTGCCACCCCGGGCCCCCGGGGCGCAGATGCGCAGTATTTT. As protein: CASSATPGPRGADAQYF.

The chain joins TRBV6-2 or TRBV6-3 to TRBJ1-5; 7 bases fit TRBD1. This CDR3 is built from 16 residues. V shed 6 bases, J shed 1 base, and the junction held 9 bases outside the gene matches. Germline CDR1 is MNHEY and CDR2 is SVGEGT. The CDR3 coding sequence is TGTGCCAGCAGCCCCGGGACAGCCGTAAGCAATCAGCCCCAGCATTTT. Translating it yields CASSPGTAVSNQPQHF.

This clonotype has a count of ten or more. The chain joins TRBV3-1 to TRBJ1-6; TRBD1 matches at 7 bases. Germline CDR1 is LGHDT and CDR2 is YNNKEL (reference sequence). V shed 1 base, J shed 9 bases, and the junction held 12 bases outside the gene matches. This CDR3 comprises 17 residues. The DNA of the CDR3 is TGTGCCAGCAGCCAAGTCCCGATCCGACAGGGCGGTTCACCCCTCCACTTT. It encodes CASSQVPIRQGGSPLHF.

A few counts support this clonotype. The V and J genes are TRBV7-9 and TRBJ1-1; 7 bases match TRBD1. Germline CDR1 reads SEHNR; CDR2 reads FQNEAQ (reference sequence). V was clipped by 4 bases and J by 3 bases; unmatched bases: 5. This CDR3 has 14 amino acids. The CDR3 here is CASSSSTGYTEAFF. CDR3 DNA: TGTGCCAGCAGCTCCTCGACAGGGTACACTGAAGCTTTCTTT.

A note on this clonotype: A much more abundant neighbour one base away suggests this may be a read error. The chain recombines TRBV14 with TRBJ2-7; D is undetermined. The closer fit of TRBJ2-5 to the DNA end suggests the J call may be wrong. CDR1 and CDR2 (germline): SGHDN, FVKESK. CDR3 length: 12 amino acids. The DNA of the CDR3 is TGTGCCAGCAGCCAAGGTTGGAAGACCCAGTACTTC. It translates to CASSQGWKTQYF.

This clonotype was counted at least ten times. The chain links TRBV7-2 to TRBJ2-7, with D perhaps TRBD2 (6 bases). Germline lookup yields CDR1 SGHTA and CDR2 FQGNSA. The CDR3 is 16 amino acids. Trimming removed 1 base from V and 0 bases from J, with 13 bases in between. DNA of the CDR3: TGTGCCAGCAGCTTAGTACCTAGCGAAAGCTCCTACGAGCAGTACTTC. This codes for CASSLVPSESSYEQYF.

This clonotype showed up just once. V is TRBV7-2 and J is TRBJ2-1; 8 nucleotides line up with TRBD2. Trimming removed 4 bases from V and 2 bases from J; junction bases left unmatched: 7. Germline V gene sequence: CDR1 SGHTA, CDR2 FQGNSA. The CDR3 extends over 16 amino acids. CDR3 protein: CASSWITGGTYNEQFF. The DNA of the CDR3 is TGTGCCAGCAGCTGGATCACGGGGGGGACCTACAATGAGCAGTTCTTC.

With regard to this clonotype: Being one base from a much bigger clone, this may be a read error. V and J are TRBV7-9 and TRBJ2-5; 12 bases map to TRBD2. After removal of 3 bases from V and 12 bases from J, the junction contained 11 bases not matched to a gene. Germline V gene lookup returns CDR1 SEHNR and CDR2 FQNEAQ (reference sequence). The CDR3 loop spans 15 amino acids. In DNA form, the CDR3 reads TGTGCCAGCAGCTTTACAGGACTAGCGGGAAGCGAGAAGTACTTC. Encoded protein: CASSFTGLAGSEKYF.

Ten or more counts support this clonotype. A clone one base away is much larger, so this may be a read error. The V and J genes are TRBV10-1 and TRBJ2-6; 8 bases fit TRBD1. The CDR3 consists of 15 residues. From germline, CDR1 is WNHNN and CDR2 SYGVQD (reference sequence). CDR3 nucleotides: TGCGCCAGCAGCGCAGGGGGCTCGGGGACCAACGTCCGGACTTTC. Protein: CASSAGGSGTNVRTF.

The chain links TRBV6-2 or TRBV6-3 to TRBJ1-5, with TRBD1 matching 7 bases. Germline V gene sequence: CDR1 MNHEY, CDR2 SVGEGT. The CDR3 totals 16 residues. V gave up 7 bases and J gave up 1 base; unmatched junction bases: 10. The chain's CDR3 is CASTQGQLLSNQPQHF. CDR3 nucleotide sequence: TGTGCCAGCACCCAGGGACAGTTACTAAGCAATCAGCCCCAGCATTTT.

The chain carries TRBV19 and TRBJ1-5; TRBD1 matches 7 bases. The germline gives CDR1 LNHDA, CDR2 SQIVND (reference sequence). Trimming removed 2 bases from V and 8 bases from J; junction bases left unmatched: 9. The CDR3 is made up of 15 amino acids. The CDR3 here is CASSIYRDRTEPQHF. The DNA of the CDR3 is TGTGCCAGTAGTATATACCGGGACAGAACTGAGCCCCAGCATTTT.

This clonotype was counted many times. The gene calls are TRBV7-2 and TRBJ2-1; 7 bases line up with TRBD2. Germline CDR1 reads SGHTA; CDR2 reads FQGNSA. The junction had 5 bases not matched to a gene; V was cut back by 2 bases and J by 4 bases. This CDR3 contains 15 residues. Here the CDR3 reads CASSLMAGEYNEQFF. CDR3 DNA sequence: TGTGCCAGCAGCTTAATGGCGGGGGAGTACAATGAGCAGTTCTTC.

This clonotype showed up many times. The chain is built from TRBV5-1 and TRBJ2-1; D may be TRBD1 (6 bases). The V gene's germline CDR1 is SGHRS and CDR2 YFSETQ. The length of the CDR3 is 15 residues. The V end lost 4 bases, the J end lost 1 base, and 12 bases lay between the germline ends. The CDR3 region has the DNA TGCGCCAGCAGCGTTCGACAGGCGTCCTACAATGAGCAGTTCTTC. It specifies CASSVRQASYNEQFF.